This T cell receptor beta chain was identified in a study of T cells after somatic rescue of genetic block. Per the germline V gene, CDR1 is MNHNS and CDR2 is SASEGT. The CDR3 has 14 amino acids. Trimming cost V 2 bases and J 4 bases, with 11 bases left between them. The table came from immunoSEQ multiplex PCR; TCRdb's copy has only in-frame clones and leaves some out. The sample includes roughly 110,000 clones, about 93% of them seen just once. Sequencing was carried out using peripheral blood mononuclear cells (PBMCs). This clonotype originated in a woman aged 18-35 years. The chain employs TRBV6-1 and TRBJ1-1, with no clear D. The CDR3, as DNA: TGTGCCAGCAGTGAAAAGTTTCTCGGCACTGAAGCTTTCTTT. Amino acid sequence: CASSEKFLGTEAFF.